Below are 23 T cell receptor beta chains sequenced from a single sample in a study of blood T cell repertoires in COVID-19. Data came from immunoSEQ multiplex PCR; TCRdb stores just in-frame clones and leaves some out. Of 150,000 to 200,000 clones listed, roughly 80% are singletons. Sequencing was carried out using PBMCs or T cells enriched from blood (not recorded which). These receptors were taken from a man in his fifties or sixties who had recovered from COVID-19.

The CDR3 DNA sequence: TGTGCCAGCAGCTCCCCCCGGACAGAATCCTACTATGGCTACACCTTC. This encodes CASSSPRTESYYGYTF. V gene TRBV5-6 combines with J gene TRBJ1-2, with a tentative D call TRBD1 (6 bases). This CDR3 has 16 amino acids. The V end lost 3 bases, the J end lost 3 bases, and 18 bases lay between the germline ends. Germline V gene lookup returns CDR1 SGHDT and CDR2 YYEEEE.

The chain links TRBV28 to TRBJ2-7; perhaps TRBD1 as D (6 bases). Trimming removed 5 bases at V and 7 bases at J, with 9 bases between. The CDR3 is 11 residues long. Germline V gene lookup returns CDR1 MDHEN and CDR2 SYDVKM. Here the CDR3 DNA reads TGTGCCAGCAGTCAGGGGTGGGAGCAGTACTTC. This translates into CASSQGWEQYF.

The CDR3 nucleotides read TGTGCCAGCAGTGAATCTCTGGGGGCGAGTCGGAAAACTGAAGCTTTCTTT. Translation: CASSESLGASRKTEAFF. This chain links TRBV25-1 with TRBJ1-1, with a possible D match to TRBD1 (6 bases). Deletions cut 1 base from V and 5 bases from J, with 20 bases between. The CDR3 loop spans 17 amino acids. Germline CDR1 is MGHDK and CDR2 is SYGVNS. Together with reference TRBV25-1 and TRBJ1-1, the CDR3 gives the full variable domain: EADIYQTPRYLVIGTGKKITLECSQTMGHDKMYWYQQDPGMELHLIHYSYGVNSTEKGDLSSESTVSRIRTEHFPLTLESARPSHTSQYLCASSESLGASRKTEAFFGQGTRLTVV.

The CDR3 spells CASSQDQGTGFTGELFF. In DNA form, the CDR3 reads TGCGCCAGCAGCCAAGATCAGGGGACAGGGTTCACCGGGGAGCTGTTTTTT. The J gene is TRBJ2-2, the V gene TRBV4-1; 9 bases align to TRBD1. The CDR3 runs to 17 residues. Germline V gene sequence: CDR1 MGHRA, CDR2 YSYEKL. Trimming removed 0 bases from V and 4 bases from J; junction bases left unmatched: 6.

This sequence joins TRBV5-6 and TRBJ2-7; tentatively, D is TRBD1 (6 bases). V lost 3 bases and J 4 bases, leaving 23 bases between the germline ends. Germline lookup yields CDR1 SGHDT and CDR2 YYEEEE. The CDR3 covers 17 residues. CDR3 in DNA: TGTGCCAGCAGCTCGGGATACGACAGGCGGAGAAAGTACGAGCAGTACTTC. It encodes CASSSGYDRRRKYEQYF.

The chain uses TRBV2 and TRBJ2-3, with TRBD1 identical over 10 bases. The CDR3 is 17 amino acids. The germline gives CDR1 SNHLY, CDR2 FYNNEI. Trimming removed 6 bases from V and 5 bases from J; junction bases left unmatched: 14. The CDR3 coding sequence is TGTGCCAGCAGCAACGGGGGGACAGGGGAAAGAGGAGATACGCAGTATTTT. Translation gives CASSNGGTGERGDTQYF. The entire variable domain, with the rest obtained from reference TRBV2 and TRBJ2-3, is as follows: EPEVTQTPSHQVTQMGQEVILRCVPISNHLYFYWYRQILGQKVEFLVSFYNNEISEKSEIFDDQFSVERPDGSNFTLKIRSTKLEDSAMYFCASSNGGTGERGDTQYFGPGTRLTVL.

This rearrangement joins TRBV7-6 to TRBJ2-3; D may be TRBD1 (7 bases). The germline V gene has CDR1 SGHVS and CDR2 FNYEAQ. This CDR3 region has 13 residues. Trimming left V 3 bases short and J 5 bases short, with 9 bases between. CDR3 in DNA: TGTGCCAGCAGCTTTCAGGGGGGAGATACGCAGTATTTT. Translating gives CASSFQGGDTQYF.

V usage is TRBV12-5 and J usage is TRBJ1-2, with D perhaps TRBD1 (5 bases). CDR1 is LGHNT and CDR2 is FRNRAP in the germline V gene. V was pared by 6 bases and J by 4 bases, with 15 bases between. The CDR3 has 14 residues. In nucleotides, the CDR3 is TGTGCTAGTGGACTCCCCCCGACAGTCTATGGCTACACCTTC. Its translation is CASGLPPTVYGYTF.

The chain carries TRBV5-1 and TRBJ2-1, with TRBD1 matching 7 bases. The CDR3 sequence is 15 residues long. Unmatched junction bases numbered 8, after V lost 5 bases and J lost 3 bases. CDR1 is SGHRS and CDR2 is YFSETQ in the germline V gene. The CDR3 loop is CASSTGQTIYNEQFF. CDR3 nucleotide sequence: TGCGCCAGCAGTACGGGACAGACGATCTACAATGAGCAGTTCTTC.

V is TRBV6-5 and J is TRBJ1-2; 9 nucleotides line up with TRBD1. The germline gives CDR1 MNHEY, CDR2 SVGAGI. The CDR3 is 13 residues long. After removal of 8 bases from V and 6 bases from J, the junction contained 7 bases not matched to a gene. CDR3 coding DNA: TGTGCCAGCGAAGCGGGACAGGGTAATGGCTACACCTTC. The encoded protein is CASEAGQGNGYTF.

The chain uses TRBV30 and TRBJ1-2; TRBD1 matches 12 bases. This CDR3 comprises 15 residues. The V gene's germline CDR1 is GTSNPN and CDR2 SVGIG (reference sequence). Unmatched junction bases numbered 5, after V lost 2 bases and J lost 4 bases. CDR3 loop: CAWSPGTGGLYGYTF. Written as DNA, the CDR3 is TGTGCCTGGAGTCCCGGGACAGGGGGCCTCTATGGCTACACCTTC.

This clone came up once. V and J are TRBV29-1 and TRBJ2-5, with D tentatively TRBD1 (6 bases). CDR1 is SQVTM, CDR2 ANQGSEA, per germline. The CDR3 consists of 12 residues. Trimming took 4 bases from V and 4 from J, leaving 10 bases between them. CDR3 DNA: TGCAGCGTTGGAAGGGGGATAGAGACCCAGTACTTC. It specifies CSVGRGIETQYF.

The chain carries TRBV19 and TRBJ2-3, with 12 bases aligning to TRBD2. The CDR3 is 16 residues long. Germline V gene data show CDR1 as LNHDA and CDR2 as SQIVND (reference sequence). After removal of 3 bases from V and 4 bases from J, the junction contained 5 bases not matched to a gene. CDR3 nucleotide sequence: TGTGCCAGTAGTATGGCGCGACTAGCGGGGGCAGATACGCAGTATTTT. Encoded protein: CASSMARLAGADTQYF. Full variable domain (remainder filled in from reference TRBV19 and TRBJ2-3): DGGITQSPKYLFRKEGQNVTLSCEQNLNHDAMYWYRQDPGQGLRLIYYSQIVNDFQKGDIAEGYSVSREKKESFPLTVTSAQKNPTAFYLCASSMARLAGADTQYFGPGTRLTVL.

The rearrangement joins TRBV12-3 or TRBV12-4 to TRBJ2-7; possibly TRBD1 for D (6 bases). This CDR3 has 12 residues. The ends were cut back, 6 bases at V and 7 bases at J, with 13 bases in the middle. The CDR3 protein is CASSLYRDEQYF. CDR3 DNA sequence: TGTGCCAGCAGCCTATACAGGGATGAGCAGTACTTC.

As DNA, the CDR3 is TGTGCCAGCAGCCTCGACAGGGGGAACACTGAAGCTTTCTTT. Translation: CASSLDRGNTEAFF. The chain recombines TRBV6-5 with TRBJ1-1; 8 bases map to TRBD1. This CDR3 has 14 amino acids. The germline V gene has CDR1 MNHEY and CDR2 SVGAGI. V shed 6 bases, J shed 1 base, and the junction held 4 bases outside the gene matches.

This clone was recorded once. The chain recombines TRBV6-5 with TRBJ1-5; D may be TRBD1 (5 bases). V lost 6 bases to trimming and J lost 7 bases, with 16 bases between them. From germline, CDR1 is MNHEY and CDR2 SVGAGI. CDR3 length: 14 residues. The CDR3 nucleotides are TGTGCCAGCAGGCAGACACGCGGGACGCAGCCCCAGCATTTT. Protein: CASRQTRGTQPQHF.

The chain combines TRBV11-2 with TRBJ1-4; no reliable D call. CDR3 length equals 13 residues. Trimming took off 3 bases at V and 7 bases at J, with 9 bases between the two ends. Germline V gives CDR1 SGHAT, CDR2 FQNNGV. The chain's CDR3 is CASSFSGSEKLFF. Here the CDR3 DNA reads TGTGCCAGCAGCTTTTCGGGAAGTGAAAAACTGTTTTTT.

The chain is built from TRBV3-1 (or the pseudogene TRBV3-2) and TRBJ2-7; TRBD1 matches 9 bases. The CDR3 is made up of 18 amino acids. Germline CDR1 is LGHDT and CDR2 is YNNKEL (reference sequence). V shed 4 bases and J 2 bases; nucleotides not matched to a gene: 15. The CDR3 region has the DNA TGTGCCAGCAGCCCTCGGGACAGGGCTCGTTCATCGGCCTACGAGCAGTACTTC. Encoded protein: CASSPRDRARSSAYEQYF.

This chain connects TRBV28 to TRBJ2-7; D perhaps matches TRBD1 (6 bases). Germline lookup yields CDR1 MDHEN and CDR2 SYDVKM. The CDR3 length is 14 residues. V lost 6 bases and J lost 1, with 13 bases in between. In DNA, the CDR3 is TGTGCCAGCAGCCCCAGGGACAAGTCCTACGAGCAGTACTTC. This translates into CASSPRDKSYEQYF. The whole variable domain, remainder taken from reference TRBV28 and TRBJ2-7, is DVKVTQSSRYLVKRTGEKVFLECVQDMDHENMFWYRQDPGLGLRLIYFSYDVKMKEKGDIPEGYSVSREKKERFSLILESASTNQTSMYLCASSPRDKSYEQYFGPGTRLTVT.

The gene calls are TRBV5-1 and TRBJ1-5, with D perhaps TRBD1 (5 bases). CDR3 length equals 14 residues. The germline gives CDR1 SGHRS, CDR2 YFSETQ. The V and J ends lost 0 bases and 9 bases respectively, with 13 bases between them. The CDR3 is CASSLDQGGGPQHF. For the CDR3, the DNA is TGCGCCAGCAGCTTGGACCAGGGAGGCGGGCCCCAGCATTTT. The whole variable domain, filled in from reference TRBV5-1 and TRBJ1-5, reads KAGVTQTPRYLIKTRGQQVTLSCSPISGHRSVSWYQQTPGQGLQFLFEYFSETQRNKGNFPGRFSGRQFSNSRSEMNVSTLELGDSALYLCASSLDQGGGPQHFGDGTRLSIL.

The chain links TRBV5-1 to TRBJ2-1; D ambiguous. CDR3 length: 13 amino acids. Germline V lookup: CDR1 SGHRS, CDR2 YFSETQ. Trimming removed 3 bases from V and 3 bases from J, with 7 bases in between. This chain's CDR3 is CASSSNNYNEQFF. CDR3 nucleotide sequence: TGCGCCAGCAGCTCGAACAACTACAATGAGCAGTTCTTC.

V and J are TRBV19 and TRBJ1-2; D perhaps matches TRBD1 (6 bases). V gave up 5 bases and J gave up 2 bases, with 15 bases separating them. The CDR3 is made up of 15 amino acids. CDR1 LNHDA and CDR2 SQIVND come from the germline V gene (reference sequence). DNA for the CDR3: TGTGCCAGTAGTTTGACATCGACAGGAAACTATGGCTACACCTTC. It specifies CASSLTSTGNYGYTF.

The chain has TRBV19 and TRBJ2-1; TRBD2 agrees at 14 bases. Germline V lookup: CDR1 LNHDA, CDR2 SQIVND (reference sequence). This CDR3 comprises 12 residues. Germline trimming cut 4 bases from V and 15 bases from J; bases unmatched to any gene: 2. CDR3 region: CASSRLAGGLFF. The CDR3 DNA reads as TGTGCCAGTAGTAGACTAGCGGGGGGGCTGTTCTTC. Filled out from reference TRBV19 and TRBJ2-1, the complete variable domain reads DGGITQSPKYLFRKEGQNVTLSCEQNLNHDAMYWYRQDPGQGLRLIYYSQIVNDFQKGDIAEGYSVSREKKESFPLTVTSAQKNPTAFYLCASSRLAGGLFFGPGTRLTVL.